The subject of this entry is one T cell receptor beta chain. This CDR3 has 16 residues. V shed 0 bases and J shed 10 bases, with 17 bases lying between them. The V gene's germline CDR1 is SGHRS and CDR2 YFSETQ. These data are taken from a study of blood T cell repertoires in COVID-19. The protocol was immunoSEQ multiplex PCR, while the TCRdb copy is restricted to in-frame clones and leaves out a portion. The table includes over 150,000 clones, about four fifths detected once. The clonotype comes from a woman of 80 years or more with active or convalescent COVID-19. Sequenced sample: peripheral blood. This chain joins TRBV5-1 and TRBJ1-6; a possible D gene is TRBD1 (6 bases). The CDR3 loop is CASSLVFQGIGSPLHF. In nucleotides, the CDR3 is TGCGCCAGCAGCTTGGTGTTTCAGGGGATCGGATCACCCCTCCACTTT.